This TCR beta chain was sequenced during a study of graft-versus-host responses after intestinal transplantation. Germline CDR1 is MNHEY and CDR2 is SMNVEV (reference sequence). V gave up 9 bases and J gave up 3 bases; unmatched junction bases: 6. The CDR3 consists of 14 residues. Comment on this clone: The antigen is undetermined.

The data were produced by immunoSEQ multiplex PCR, yet TCRdb's version contains in-frame clones alone and is incomplete. This table holds 90,000 to 95,000 clones, around nine tenths found once. V and J are TRBV27 and TRBJ2-5; TRBD1 matches at 11 bases. The sequencing here drew on unstimulated CD8+ T cells sorted from spleen or lymph node cells, taken before intestinal transplant. This receptor was identified in a human donor who received an intestinal transplant. The CDR3 nucleotides read TGTGCCAGTGGGGGACAGGGGGGGAAAGAGACCCAGTACTTC. It codes for CASGGQGGKETQYF.